This T cell receptor (beta chain) is from a study of blood T cell repertoires in COVID-19. This clone occurred once. The CDR3 is 14 residues long. Trimming removed 8 bases from V and 4 bases from J; junction bases left unmatched: 9. Germline CDR1 is MNHEY and CDR2 is SVGAGI. The table came from immunoSEQ multiplex PCR; TCRdb's copy has only in-frame clones and leaves some out. This table has about 230,000 clones, approximately 80% appearing once. This TCR derives from a man between 60 and 75 years old who had recovered from COVID-19. The rearrangement joins TRBV6-5 to TRBJ2-5; 8 bases map to TRBD1. The material sequenced was PBMCs or T cells enriched from blood (not recorded which). CDR3 in DNA: TGTGCCAGCGCGAGACAGGGGTTTCCAGAGACCCAGTACTTC. Its protein is CASARQGFPETQYF.